These 13 T cell receptor beta chains came from one sample sequenced in a study of CD8 T cells in Susac syndrome. The authors reverse transcribed roughly 0.5 to 1 ug RNA with random hexamers. TCRdb processed the immunoSEQ multiplex PCR reads anew with MiXCR; each CDR3 protein has one entry. The table has about 300,000 distinct CDR3 sequences, 65% to 90% seen once; the top ten hold roughly 0.22%. What was sequenced was CD8+ T cells from PBMCs. The receptors derive from a human donor with multiple sclerosis.

The gene calls are TRBV7-9 and TRBJ2-2; D uncertain. Trimming took 5 bases from V and 8 from J, leaving 9 bases between them. Germline assignment: CDR1 SEHNR and CDR2 FQNEAQ (reference sequence). The CDR3 is 12 residues long. The CDR3 DNA is TGTGCCAGCAGCCGGAAGGATGGGGAGCTGTTTTTT. This sequence encodes CASSRKDGELFF.

In this sample, this clonotype turned up once. The chain uses TRBV3-1 and TRBJ1-1; D uncertain. The CDR3 extends over 15 amino acids. From germline, CDR1 is LGHDT and CDR2 YNNKEL (reference sequence). V was pared by 3 bases and J by 1 base, with 12 bases between. The CDR3 protein is CASSHDGHQNTEAFF. In nucleotides, the CDR3 is TGTGCCAGCAGCCACGACGGCCATCAGAACACTGAAGCTTTCTTT. The complete variable domain, with remaining parts taken from reference TRBV3-1 and TRBJ1-1, reads DTAVSQTPKYLVTQMGNDKSIKCEQNLGHDTMYWYKQDSKKFLKIMFSYNNKELIINETVPNRFSPKSPDKAHLNLHINSLELGDSAVYFCASSHDGHQNTEAFFGQGTRLTVV.

The chain joins TRBV19 to TRBJ1-2; tentative D call: TRBD1 (5 bases). This CDR3 comprises 14 residues. V was pared by 10 bases and J by 3 bases, with 18 bases between. Germline V gene lookup returns CDR1 LNHDA and CDR2 SQIVND (reference sequence). The CDR3 sequence is CATRDGGLDYGYTF. The CDR3 region has the DNA TGTGCCACACGGGATGGGGGATTGGACTATGGCTACACCTTC.

The V call is TRBV28, the J call TRBJ1-5; 11 bases fit TRBD1. Germline V gene lookup returns CDR1 MDHEN and CDR2 SYDVKM. This CDR3 spans 17 amino acids. The V gene end was trimmed by 2 bases and the J gene end by 0 bases; junction bases not matched to a gene: 3. Here the CDR3 reads CASSLGTGGYSNQPQHF. DNA of the CDR3: TGTGCCAGCAGTTTAGGGACAGGGGGTTATAGCAATCAGCCCCAGCATTTT.

The V call is TRBV5-6, the J call TRBJ2-7; 9 bases agree with TRBD2. Per germline, CDR1 SGHDT and CDR2 YYEEEE. The V gene end was trimmed by 2 bases and the J gene end by 5 bases; junction bases not matched to a gene: 5. The CDR3 has 14 residues. Written as DNA, the CDR3 is TGTGCCAGCAGCTTCTTAGCGGGAGCCCACGAGCAGTACTTC. It specifies CASSFLAGAHEQYF.

The CDR3 coding sequence is TGTGCCAGCAGTTCTTACCTCAGGGCAGGGGTGGTAGGAGAGACCCAGTACTTC. Protein sequence: CASSSYLRAGVVGETQYF. The J gene is TRBJ2-5, the V gene TRBV28, with D possibly TRBD1 on 6 matching bases. CDR1 is MDHEN, CDR2 SYDVKM, per germline. This CDR3 contains 18 residues. Trimming took off 4 bases at V and 4 bases at J, with 25 bases between the two ends.

This sequence joins TRBV3-1 and TRBJ2-3; D is uncertain. Germline CDR1 reads LGHDT; CDR2 reads YNNKEL (reference sequence). Trimming pared 0 bases from V and 2 bases from J, leaving 12 bases between. The CDR3 contains 16 residues. CDR3 nucleotides: TGTGCCAGCAGCCAAGATGGGGAATACAACACAGATACGCAGTATTTT. It translates to CASSQDGEYNTDTQYF.

CDR3 in amino acids: CASSQDQAGYTF. The CDR3 DNA reads as TGCGCCAGCAGCCAAGATCAGGCGGGCTACACCTTC. The genes are TRBV4-1 and TRBJ1-2; D gene uncertain. Germline lookup yields CDR1 MGHRA and CDR2 YSYEKL. The V end was cut by 0 bases, the J end by 8 bases, with 7 bases between. This CDR3 comprises 12 residues.

The chain has TRBV25-1 and TRBJ1-2; D not resolved. Germline V gene lookup returns CDR1 MGHDK and CDR2 SYGVNS. The ends were cut back, 3 bases at V and 7 bases at J, with 15 bases in the middle. The CDR3 runs to 14 residues. For the CDR3, the DNA is TGTGCCAGCAGTGAGCAGGAGAGAACCACTGGCTACACCTTC. It yields the protein CASSEQERTTGYTF.

This clonotype was counted only a few times. CDR3 bases: TGTGCCAGCACTCCAGGGGCCGGGGAGCTGTTTTTT. Translated: CASTPGAGELFF. The chain is built from TRBV6-2 or TRBV6-3 and TRBJ2-2; D might be TRBD1 (6 bases). The germline CDR1 and CDR2 sequences are MNHEY and SVGEGT. Trimming took 7 bases from V and 6 from J, leaving 9 bases between them. This CDR3 has 12 residues.

The chain employs TRBV27 and TRBJ2-7; D not certain. V was shortened by 3 bases and J by 0 bases, with 9 bases between the two germline ends. Germline V gives CDR1 MNHEY, CDR2 SMNVEV (reference sequence). The CDR3 spans 14 residues. CDR3 coding DNA: TGTGCCAGCAGTTTCACCGGTAGCTCCTACGAGCAGTACTTC. Its protein is CASSFTGSSYEQYF.

The chain couples TRBV7-8 to TRBJ1-2, with D possibly matching TRBD1 (5 bases). CDR1 is SGHVS, CDR2 FQNEAQ, per germline. The ends were cut back, 3 bases at V and 3 bases at J, with 17 bases in the middle. The CDR3 has 16 amino acids. The CDR3 protein is CASSFRGGDGYYGYTF. CDR3 sequence (DNA): TGTGCCAGCAGCTTTCGGGGAGGGGACGGATACTATGGCTACACCTTC.

The rearrangement joins TRBV6-2 or TRBV6-3 to TRBJ2-3; no definite D call. Germline lookup yields CDR1 MNHEY and CDR2 SVGEGT. The CDR3 consists of 14 residues. V was pared by 2 bases and J by 7 bases, with 13 bases between. The DNA of the CDR3 is TGTGCCAGCAGTTACCACGACGTAGGCCATACGCAGTATTTT. It translates to CASSYHDVGHTQYF.